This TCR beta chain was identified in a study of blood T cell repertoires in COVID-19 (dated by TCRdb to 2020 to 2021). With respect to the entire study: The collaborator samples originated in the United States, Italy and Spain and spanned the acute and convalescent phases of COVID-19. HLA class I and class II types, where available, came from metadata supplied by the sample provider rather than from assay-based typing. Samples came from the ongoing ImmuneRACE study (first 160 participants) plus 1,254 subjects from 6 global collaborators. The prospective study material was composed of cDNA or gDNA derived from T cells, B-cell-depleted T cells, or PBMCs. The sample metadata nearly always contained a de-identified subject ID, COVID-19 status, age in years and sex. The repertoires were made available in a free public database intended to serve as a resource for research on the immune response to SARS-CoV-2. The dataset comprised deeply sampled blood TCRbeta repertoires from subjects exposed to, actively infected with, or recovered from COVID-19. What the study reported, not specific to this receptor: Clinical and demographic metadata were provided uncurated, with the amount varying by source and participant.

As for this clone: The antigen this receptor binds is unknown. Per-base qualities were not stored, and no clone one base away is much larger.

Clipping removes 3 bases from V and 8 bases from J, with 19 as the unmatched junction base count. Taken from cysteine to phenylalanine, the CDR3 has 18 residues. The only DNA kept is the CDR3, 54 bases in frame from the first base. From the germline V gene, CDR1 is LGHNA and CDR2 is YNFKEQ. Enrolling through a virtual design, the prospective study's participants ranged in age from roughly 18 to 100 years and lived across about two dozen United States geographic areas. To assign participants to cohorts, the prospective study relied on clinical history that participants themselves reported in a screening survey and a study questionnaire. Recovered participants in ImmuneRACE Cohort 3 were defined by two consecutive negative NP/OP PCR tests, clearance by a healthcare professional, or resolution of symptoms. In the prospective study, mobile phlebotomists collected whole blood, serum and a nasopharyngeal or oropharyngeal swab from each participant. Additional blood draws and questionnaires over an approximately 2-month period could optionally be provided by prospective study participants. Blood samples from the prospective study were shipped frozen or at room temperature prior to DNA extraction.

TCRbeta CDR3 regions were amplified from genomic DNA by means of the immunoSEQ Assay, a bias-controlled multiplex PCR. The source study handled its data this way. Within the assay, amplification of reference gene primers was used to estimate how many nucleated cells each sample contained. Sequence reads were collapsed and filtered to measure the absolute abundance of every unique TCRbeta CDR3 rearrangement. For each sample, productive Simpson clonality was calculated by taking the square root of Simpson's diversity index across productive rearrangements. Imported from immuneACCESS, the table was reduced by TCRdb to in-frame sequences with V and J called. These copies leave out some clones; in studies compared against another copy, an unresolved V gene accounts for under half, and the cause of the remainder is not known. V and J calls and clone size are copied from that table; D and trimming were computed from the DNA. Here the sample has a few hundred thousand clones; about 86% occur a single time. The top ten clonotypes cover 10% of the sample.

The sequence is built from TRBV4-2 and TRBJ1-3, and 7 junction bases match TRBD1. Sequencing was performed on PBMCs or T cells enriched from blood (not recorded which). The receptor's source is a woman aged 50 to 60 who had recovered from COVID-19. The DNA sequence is TGTGCCAGCAGCCACTCCTTACTCCCCCGAACAGGGGAGGACACCATATATTTT. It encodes CASSHSLLPRTGEDTIYF.